These 2 T cell receptor beta chains originate from one sample sequenced in a study of OX40 agonist ivuxolimab in advanced cancers. The assay was immunoSEQ multiplex PCR, and TCRdb's table has in-frame clones only and misses some. Among around 11,000 clones listed, roughly 82% were seen once. This specimen was CD4+ or CD8+ T cells sorted from blood, taken in a trial of the OX40 agonist ivuxolimab. These receptors were collected from an adult with an advanced solid tumor such as melanoma, head and neck, liver or kidney cancer.

The V call is TRBV30, the J call TRBJ2-2, with D tentatively TRBD1 or TRBD2 (5 bases each). The CDR3 covers 12 residues. Germline-derived CDR1 and CDR2 are GTSNPN and SVGIG (reference sequence). CDR3 amino acids: CAESGSSGELFF. The CDR3, as DNA: TGTGCTGAATCAGGGAGTTCAGGGGAGCTGTTTTTT.

The chain's CDR3 is CASSRTRDFSYEQYF. The CDR3 DNA reads TGTGCCAGCAGCAGAACGCGGGACTTCTCCTACGAGCAGTACTTC. This chain uses TRBV7-6 with TRBJ2-7; TRBD2 might be the D (6 bases). The CDR3 length is 15 residues. Germline values: CDR1 SGHVS, CDR2 FNYEAQ. Between the trimmed V and J ends, which lost 5 bases and 0 bases, there was a span of 14 bases.